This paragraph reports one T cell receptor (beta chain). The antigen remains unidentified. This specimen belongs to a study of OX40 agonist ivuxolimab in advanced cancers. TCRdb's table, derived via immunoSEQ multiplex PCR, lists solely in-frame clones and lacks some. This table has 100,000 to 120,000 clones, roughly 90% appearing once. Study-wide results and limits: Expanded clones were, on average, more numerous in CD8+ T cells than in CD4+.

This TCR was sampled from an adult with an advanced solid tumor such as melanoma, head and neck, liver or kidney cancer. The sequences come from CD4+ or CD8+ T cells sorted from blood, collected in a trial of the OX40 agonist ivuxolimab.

The CDR3 DNA sequence: TGTGCCAGCAGCTTAGGACAGGCGGACCCCACAGATACGCAGTATTTT. Its protein is CASSLGQADPTDTQYF. This chain uses TRBV7-9 with TRBJ2-3, with D tentatively TRBD1 (6 bases). The CDR3 has 16 amino acids. Trimming pared 1 base from V and 2 bases from J, leaving 13 bases between. Germline CDR1 is SEHNR and CDR2 is FQNEAQ (reference sequence).